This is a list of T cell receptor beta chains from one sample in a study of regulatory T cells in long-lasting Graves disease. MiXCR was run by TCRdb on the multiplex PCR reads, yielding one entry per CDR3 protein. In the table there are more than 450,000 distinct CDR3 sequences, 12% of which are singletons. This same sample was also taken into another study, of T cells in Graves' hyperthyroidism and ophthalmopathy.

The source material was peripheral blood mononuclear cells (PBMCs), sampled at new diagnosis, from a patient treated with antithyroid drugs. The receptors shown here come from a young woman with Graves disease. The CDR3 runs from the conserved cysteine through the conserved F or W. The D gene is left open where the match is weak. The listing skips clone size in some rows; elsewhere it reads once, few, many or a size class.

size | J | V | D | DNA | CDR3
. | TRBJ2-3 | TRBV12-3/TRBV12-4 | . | TGTGCCAGCAGTTCACCCGGCTCGCCAGTCGGCCCACCGCTCTGGACAGATACGCAGTATTTT | CASSSPGSPVGPPLWTDTQYF
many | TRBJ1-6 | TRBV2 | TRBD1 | TGTGCCAGCAATTCCGGGACAGGGGAATCACCCCTCCACTTT | CASNSGTGESPLHF
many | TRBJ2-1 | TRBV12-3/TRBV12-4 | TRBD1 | TGTGCCAGCAGTAGGACAGGGGGATACTACAATGAGCAGTTCTTC | CASSRTGGYYNEQFF
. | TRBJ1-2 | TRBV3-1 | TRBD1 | TGTGCCAGCAGCCAGTACTTACATACAGGGGGCCATTACACCTTC | CASSQYLHTGGHYTF
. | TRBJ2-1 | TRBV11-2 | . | TGTGCCAGCAGTTCCGGGACCGCTAACATACAGGGCTACAATGAGCAGTTCTTC | CASSSGTANIQGYNEQFF
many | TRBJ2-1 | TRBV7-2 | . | TGTGCCAGCAGCTTAGGGGCGGGAAGATACAATGAGCAGTTCTTC | CASSLGAGRYNEQFF
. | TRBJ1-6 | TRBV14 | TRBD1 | TGTGCCAGCAGTAGGTACCGGGACAGGTTGAATTCACCCCTCCACTTT | CASSRYRDRLNSPLHF
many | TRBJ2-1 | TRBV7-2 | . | TGTGCCAGCAGCCCCACGACTGTGAGCTATGAGCAGTTCTTC | CASSPTTVSYEQFF
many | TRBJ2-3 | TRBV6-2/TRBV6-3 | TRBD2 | TGTGCCAGCAGTGACACTCTTGGGACTAGCAACGGAGCGGCAGATACGCAGTATTTT | CASSDTLGTSNGAADTQYF
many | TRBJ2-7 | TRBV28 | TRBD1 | TGTGCCAGCACGAAAGGGACAGTTCCCGGGGAGCAGTACTTC | CASTKGTVPGEQYF
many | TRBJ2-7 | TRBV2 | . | TGTGCCAGCAGTGAAGGCAGCTATCTCTCCTACGAGCAGTACTTC | CASSEGSYLSYEQYF
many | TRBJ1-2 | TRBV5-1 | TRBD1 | TGCGCCAGCAGACCAGGGGGGGGCTATGGCTACACCTTC | CASRPGGGYGYTF
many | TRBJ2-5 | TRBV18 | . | TGTGCCAGCTCACGTGGGGAACAAGAGACCCAGTACTTC | CASSRGEQETQYF
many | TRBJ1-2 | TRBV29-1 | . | TGCAGCGTTGAAGGTCCTTCGGAGGGCTACACCTTC | CSVEGPSEGYTF
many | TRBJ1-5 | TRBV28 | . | TGTGCCAGCAGTTTCGGGGCATGGGGCAATCAGCCCCAGCATTTT | CASSFGAWGNQPQHF
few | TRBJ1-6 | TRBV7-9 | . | TGTGCCAGCAGCTTAGCGAGAGACCAATCACCCCTCCACTTT | CASSLARDQSPLHF
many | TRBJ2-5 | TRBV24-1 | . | TGTGCCACCAGTGAGACAGGTTGGGGAGAGACCCAGTACTTC | CATSETGWGETQYF
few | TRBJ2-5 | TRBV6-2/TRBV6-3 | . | TGTGCCAGCAGTTCTGTGAGAGGGAGGCAAGAGACCCAGTACTTC | CASSSVRGRQETQYF
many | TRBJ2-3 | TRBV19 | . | TGTGCCAGTAGTATGTACCCACCAGAATGGGGAGGCCTAAACACAGATACGCAGTATTTT | CASSMYPPEWGGLNTDTQYF
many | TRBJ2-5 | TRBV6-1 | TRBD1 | TGTGCCAGCAGTGAATGGGGGCCGGGACAGGGGCAAGAGACCCAGTACTTC | CASSEWGPGQGQETQYF
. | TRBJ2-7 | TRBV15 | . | TGTGCCACCGGCAGAGATTGGGCCTACGAGCAGTACTTC | CATGRDWAYEQYF
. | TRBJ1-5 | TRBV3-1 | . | TGTGCCAGCAGCTTTGGTCGGGACATTCCTCAGCCCCAGCATTTT | CASSFGRDIPQPQHF
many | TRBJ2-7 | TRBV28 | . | TGTGCCAGCAGCCCCGTCGGGGCAGGGAGCTCCTACGAGCAGTACTTC | CASSPVGAGSSYEQYF
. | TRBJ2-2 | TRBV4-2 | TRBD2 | TGTGCCAGCAGCCAAGAGCGAGAAGCGGGAGGAGGTACCGGGGAGCTGTTTTTT | CASSQEREAGGGTGELFF
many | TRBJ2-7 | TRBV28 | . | TGTGCCAGCGAAGGGGTTTCCTACGAGCAGTACTTC | CASEGVSYEQYF
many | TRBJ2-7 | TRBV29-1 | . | TGCAGCGTTATTGGGGTTTCCTACGAGCAGTACTTC | CSVIGVSYEQYF
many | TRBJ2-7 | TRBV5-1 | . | TGCGCCAGCAGCCGCTTCTCATACTACGAGCAGTACTTC | CASSRFSYYEQYF
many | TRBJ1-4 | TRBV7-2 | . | TGTGCCAGCAGCTTAGGGGGGCGCCGGCCAAATGAAAAACTGTTTTTT | CASSLGGRRPNEKLFF
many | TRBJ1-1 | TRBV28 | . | TGTGCCAGCAGTTTATTAACGGATCGTGGAGCTTTCTTT | CASSLLTDRGAFF
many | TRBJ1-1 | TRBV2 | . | TGTGCCAGCAGCTTCGACAGGCACACTGAAGCTTTCTTT | CASSFDRHTEAFF
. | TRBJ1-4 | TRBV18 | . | TGTGCCAGCTCACAAAACAGAAATGAAAAACTGTTTTTT | CASSQNRNEKLFF
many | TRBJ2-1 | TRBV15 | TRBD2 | TGTGCCACCAGCAGAGATGGGGCTAGCGGGTACAATGAGCAGTTCTTC | CATSRDGASGYNEQFF
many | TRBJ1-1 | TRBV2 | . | TGTGCCAGCTTGTATCGGGGGTTGAACACTGAAGCTTTCTTT | CASLYRGLNTEAFF
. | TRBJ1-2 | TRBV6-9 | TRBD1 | TGTGCCAGCAGTTTCTCAACACAGGGGAACTATGGCTACACCTTC | CASSFSTQGNYGYTF
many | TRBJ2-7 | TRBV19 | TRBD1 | TGTGCCAGCAGCATAACCGGGACAGGGTCGTACGAGCAGTACTTC | CASSITGTGSYEQYF
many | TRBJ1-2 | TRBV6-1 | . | TGTGCCAGCCGGACTGGAGGGTTGTTTGGCTACACCTTC | CASRTGGLFGYTF
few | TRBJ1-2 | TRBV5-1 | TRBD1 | TGCGCCAGCAGCCCCCTACAGGGGGCAAGGGGCTACACCTTC | CASSPLQGARGYTF
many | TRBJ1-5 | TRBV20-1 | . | TGCAGTGCTAGAGAAGGGTCTAAGGGCCCTGGGGCGGGCAATCAGCCCCAGCATTTT | CSAREGSKGPGAGNQPQHF
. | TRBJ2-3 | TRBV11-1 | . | TGTGCCAGCAGCCGACAGCAGTTTAGCACAGATACGCAGTATTTT | CASSRQQFSTDTQYF
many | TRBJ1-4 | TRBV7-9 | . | TGTGCCAGCAGCCCACCTACGACCGGGGAAAAACTGTTTTTT | CASSPPTTGEKLFF
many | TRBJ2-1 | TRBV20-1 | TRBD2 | TGCAGTGCTAACAGGGGTAGCGGGAGTTACAATGAGCAGTTCTTC | CSANRGSGSYNEQFF
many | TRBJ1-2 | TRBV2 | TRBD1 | TGTGCCAGCACTCGACAATCTGGGACAGGCGTAAACTATGGCTACACCTTC | CASTRQSGTGVNYGYTF
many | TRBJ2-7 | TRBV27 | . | TGTGCCAGCAGTTTAGACCAGGTGAACTCCTACGAGCAGTACTTC | CASSLDQVNSYEQYF
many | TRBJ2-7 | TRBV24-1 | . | TGTGCCACCAGTGATGGAAGTGGACAGCCCTACGAGCAGTACTTC | CATSDGSGQPYEQYF
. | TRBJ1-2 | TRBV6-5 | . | TGTGCCAGCAGTTATTATGAGGAGCTCGGATTATATGGCTACACCTTC | CASSYYEELGLYGYTF
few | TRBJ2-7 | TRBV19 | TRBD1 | TGTGCCAGTAGTATATCCCTGGGACAGGGGTCTTTCTACGAGCAGTACTTC | CASSISLGQGSFYEQYF
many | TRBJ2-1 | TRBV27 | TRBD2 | TGTGCCAGCAGTCCGGGACTAGCGGGAGGTAACAATGAGCAGTTCTTC | CASSPGLAGGNNEQFF
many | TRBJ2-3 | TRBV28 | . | TGTGCCAGCAGCAGAAGGGGAGTTGGCACAGATACGCAGTATTTT | CASSRRGVGTDTQYF
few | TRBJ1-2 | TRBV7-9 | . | TGTGCCAGCAGCTTAGACCGGGGGCAGGATGGCTACACCTTC | CASSLDRGQDGYTF
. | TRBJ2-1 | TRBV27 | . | TGTGCCAGCAGTTTCTTGGGCGGGCGAGGCAATGAGCAGTTCTTC | CASSFLGGRGNEQFF
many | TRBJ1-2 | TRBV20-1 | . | TGCAGTGCAAACAGCCGACCGACGAAGGGCTACACCTTC | CSANSRPTKGYTF
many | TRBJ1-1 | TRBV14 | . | TGTGCCAGCAGCCTGAACCGGGTCCCGAACACTGAAGCTTTCTTT | CASSLNRVPNTEAFF
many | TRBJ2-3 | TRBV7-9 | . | TGTGCCAGCAGCTCATACACAACTAGCACAGATACGCAGTATTTT | CASSSYTTSTDTQYF
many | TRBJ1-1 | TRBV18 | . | TGTGCCAGCTCACCACCGAGCAGGGGCACTGAAGCTTTCTTT | CASSPPSRGTEAFF
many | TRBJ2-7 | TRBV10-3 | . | TGTGCCATCCACCCTGACTGGTCCTACGAGCAGTACTTC | CAIHPDWSYEQYF
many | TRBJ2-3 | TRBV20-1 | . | TGCAGTGCTAGAGATTGGGGGGAGGAGGGCTACACAGATACGCAGTATTTT | CSARDWGEEGYTDTQYF
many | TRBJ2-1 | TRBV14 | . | TGTGCCAGCAGCCAGTACGGGACACTTAACTACAATGAGCAGTTCTTC | CASSQYGTLNYNEQFF
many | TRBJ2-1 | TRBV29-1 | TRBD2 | TGCAGCGAGTCTAGCGGTACCTACAATGAGCAGTTCTTC | CSESSGTYNEQFF
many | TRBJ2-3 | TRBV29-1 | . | TGCAGCGTTGATCCTGGCAGGGTGGGCGGACACACAGATACGCAGTATTTT | CSVDPGRVGGHTDTQYF